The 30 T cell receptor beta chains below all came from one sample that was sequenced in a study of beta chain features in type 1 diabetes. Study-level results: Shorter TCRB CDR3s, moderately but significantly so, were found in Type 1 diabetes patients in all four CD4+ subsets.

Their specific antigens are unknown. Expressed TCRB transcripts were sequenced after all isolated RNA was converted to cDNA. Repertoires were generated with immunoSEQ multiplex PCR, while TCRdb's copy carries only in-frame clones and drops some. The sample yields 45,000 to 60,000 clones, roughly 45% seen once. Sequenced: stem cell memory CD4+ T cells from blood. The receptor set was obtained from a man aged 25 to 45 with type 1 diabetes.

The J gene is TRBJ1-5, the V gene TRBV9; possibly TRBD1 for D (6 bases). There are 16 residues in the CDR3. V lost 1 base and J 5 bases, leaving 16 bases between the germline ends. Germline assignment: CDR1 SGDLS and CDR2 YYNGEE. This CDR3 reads CASSVSGHPRDQPQHF. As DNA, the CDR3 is TGTGCCAGCAGCGTATCGGGACACCCAAGGGATCAGCCCCAGCATTTT.

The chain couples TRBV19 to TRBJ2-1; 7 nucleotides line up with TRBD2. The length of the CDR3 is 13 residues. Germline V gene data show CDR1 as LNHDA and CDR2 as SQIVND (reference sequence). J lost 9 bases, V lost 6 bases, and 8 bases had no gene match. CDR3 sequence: CASRPRAGVEQFF. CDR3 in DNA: TGTGCCAGTAGGCCCAGGGCGGGAGTTGAGCAGTTCTTC.

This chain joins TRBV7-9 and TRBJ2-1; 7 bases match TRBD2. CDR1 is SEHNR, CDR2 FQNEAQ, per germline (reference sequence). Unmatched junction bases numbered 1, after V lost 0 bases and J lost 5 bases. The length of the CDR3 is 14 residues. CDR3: CASSLAGGHNEQFF. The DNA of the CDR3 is TGTGCCAGCAGCTTAGCGGGAGGGCACAATGAGCAGTTCTTC.

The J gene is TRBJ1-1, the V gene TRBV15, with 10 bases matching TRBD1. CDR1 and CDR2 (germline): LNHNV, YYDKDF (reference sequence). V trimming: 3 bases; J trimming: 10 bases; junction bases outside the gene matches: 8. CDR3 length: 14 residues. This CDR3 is CATSSDRGLGGAFF. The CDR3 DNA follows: TGTGCCACCAGCAGTGACAGGGGGCTCGGCGGAGCTTTCTTT.

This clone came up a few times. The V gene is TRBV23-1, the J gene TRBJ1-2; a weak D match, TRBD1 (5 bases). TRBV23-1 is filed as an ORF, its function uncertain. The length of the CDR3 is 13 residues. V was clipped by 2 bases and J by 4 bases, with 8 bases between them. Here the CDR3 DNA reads TGCGCCAGCAGTCAAGGAGGGGTCTATGGCTACACCTTC. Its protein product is CASSQGGVYGYTF.

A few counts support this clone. In DNA form, the CDR3 reads TGTGCCAGCAGTGCCCGGACTAGCGGTCTCAATGAGCAGTTCTTC. Residues: CASSARTSGLNEQFF. The chain uses TRBV6-1 and TRBJ2-1; 10 nucleotides align to TRBD2. From germline, CDR1 is MNHNS and CDR2 SASEGT. The CDR3 runs 15 residues. V was clipped by 4 bases and J by 6 bases; unmatched bases: 6.

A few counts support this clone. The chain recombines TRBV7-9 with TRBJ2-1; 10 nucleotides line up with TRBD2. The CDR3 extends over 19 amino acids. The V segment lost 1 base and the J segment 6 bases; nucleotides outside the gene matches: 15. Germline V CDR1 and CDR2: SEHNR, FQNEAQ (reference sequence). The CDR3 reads CASSLVERLAGELGNEQFF. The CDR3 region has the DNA TGTGCCAGCAGCTTAGTCGAAAGGCTAGCGGGAGAATTAGGCAATGAGCAGTTCTTC. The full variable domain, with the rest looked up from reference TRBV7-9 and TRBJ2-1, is DTGVSQNPRHKITKRGQNVTFRCDPISEHNRLYWYRQTLGQGPEFLTYFQNEAQLEKSRLLSDRFSAERPKGSFSTLEIQRTEQGDSAMYLCASSLVERLAGELGNEQFFGPGTRLTVL.

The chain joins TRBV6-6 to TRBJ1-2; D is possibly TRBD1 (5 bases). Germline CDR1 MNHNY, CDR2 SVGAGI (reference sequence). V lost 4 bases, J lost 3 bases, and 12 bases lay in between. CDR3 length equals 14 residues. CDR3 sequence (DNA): TGTGCCAGCAGTTGGGCGGACACCGACTATGGCTACACCTTC. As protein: CASSWADTDYGYTF.

CDR3 bases: TGCGCCAGCAGCTTGGCAGGGGCTCGCGAAAAACTGTTTTTT. Protein: CASSLAGAREKLFF. The chain is built from TRBV5-1 and TRBJ1-4, with D possibly matching TRBD1 (6 bases). The germline V gene encodes CDR1 SGHRS and CDR2 YFSETQ. CDR3 length: 14 residues. Trimming cost V 0 bases and J 8 bases, with 11 bases left between them.

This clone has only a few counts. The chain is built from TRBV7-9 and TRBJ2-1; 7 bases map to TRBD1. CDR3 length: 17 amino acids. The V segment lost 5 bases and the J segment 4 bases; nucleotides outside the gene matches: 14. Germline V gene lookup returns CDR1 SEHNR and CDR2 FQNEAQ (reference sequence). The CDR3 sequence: CASSLHLTGSRYNEQFF. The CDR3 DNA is TGTGCCAGCAGCCTGCATTTGACAGGGAGTCGGTACAATGAGCAGTTCTTC.

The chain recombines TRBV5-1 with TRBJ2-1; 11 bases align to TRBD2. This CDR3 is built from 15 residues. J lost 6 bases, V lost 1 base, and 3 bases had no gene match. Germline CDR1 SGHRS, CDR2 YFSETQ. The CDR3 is CASSLYTSGSNEQFF. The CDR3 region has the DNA TGCGCCAGCAGCTTGTACACTAGCGGGAGCAATGAGCAGTTCTTC.

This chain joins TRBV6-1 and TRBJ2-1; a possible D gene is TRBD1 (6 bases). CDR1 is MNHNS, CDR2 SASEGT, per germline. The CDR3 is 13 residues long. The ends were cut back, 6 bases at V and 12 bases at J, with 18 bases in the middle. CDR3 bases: TGTGCCAGCAGCCCAACAGGGTTATCGGTGCAGTTCTTC. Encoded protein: CASSPTGLSVQFF.

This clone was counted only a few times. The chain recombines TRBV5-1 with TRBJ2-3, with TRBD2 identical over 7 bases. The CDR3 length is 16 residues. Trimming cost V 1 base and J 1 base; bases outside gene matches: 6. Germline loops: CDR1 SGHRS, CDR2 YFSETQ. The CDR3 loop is CASSLPASGRTDTQYF. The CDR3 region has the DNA TGCGCCAGCAGCTTGCCGGCTAGCGGACGCACAGATACGCAGTATTTT.

CDR3 nucleotide sequence: TGTGCCAGTAGTATATTGTCAGGGTTCAATCAGCCCCAGCATTTT. It codes for CASSILSGFNQPQHF. The chain carries TRBV19 and TRBJ1-5; maybe TRBD1 (5 bases). V shed 2 bases and J shed 3 bases, with 11 bases lying between them. The CDR3 loop spans 15 amino acids. Germline-derived CDR1 and CDR2 are LNHDA and SQIVND (reference sequence).

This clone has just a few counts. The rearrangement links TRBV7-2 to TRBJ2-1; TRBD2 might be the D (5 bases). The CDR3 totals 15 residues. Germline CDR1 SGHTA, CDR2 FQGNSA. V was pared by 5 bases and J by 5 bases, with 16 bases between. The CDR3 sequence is CASSPPADLHNEQFF. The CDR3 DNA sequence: TGTGCCAGCAGCCCCCCAGCGGACTTACACAATGAGCAGTTCTTC.

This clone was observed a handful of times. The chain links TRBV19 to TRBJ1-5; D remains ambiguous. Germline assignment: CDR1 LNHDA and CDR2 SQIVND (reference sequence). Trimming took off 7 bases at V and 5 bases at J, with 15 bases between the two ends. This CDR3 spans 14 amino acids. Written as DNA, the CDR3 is TGTGCCAGTAAATTCAGAGGGTTCGATCAGCCCCAGCATTTT. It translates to CASKFRGFDQPQHF.

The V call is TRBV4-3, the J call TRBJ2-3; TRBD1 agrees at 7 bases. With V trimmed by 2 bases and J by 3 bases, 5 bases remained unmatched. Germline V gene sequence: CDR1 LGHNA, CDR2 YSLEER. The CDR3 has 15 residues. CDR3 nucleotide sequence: TGCGCCAGCAGCCAACGACAGGGTAGAACAGATACGCAGTATTTT. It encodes CASSQRQGRTDTQYF.

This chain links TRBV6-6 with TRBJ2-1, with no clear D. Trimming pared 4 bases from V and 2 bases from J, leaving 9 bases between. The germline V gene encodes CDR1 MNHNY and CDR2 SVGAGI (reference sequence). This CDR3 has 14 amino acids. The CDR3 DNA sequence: TGTGCCAGCAGTTCCCTTCCTACCTACAATGAGCAGTTCTTC. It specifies CASSSLPTYNEQFF.

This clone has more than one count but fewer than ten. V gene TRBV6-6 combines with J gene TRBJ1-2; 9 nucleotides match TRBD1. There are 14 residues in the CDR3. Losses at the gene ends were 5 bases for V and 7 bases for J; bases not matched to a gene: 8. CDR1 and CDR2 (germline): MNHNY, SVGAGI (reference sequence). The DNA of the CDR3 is TGTGCCAGCAGTATCGGACAGGGGAGTCTTGGCTACACCTTC. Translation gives CASSIGQGSLGYTF.

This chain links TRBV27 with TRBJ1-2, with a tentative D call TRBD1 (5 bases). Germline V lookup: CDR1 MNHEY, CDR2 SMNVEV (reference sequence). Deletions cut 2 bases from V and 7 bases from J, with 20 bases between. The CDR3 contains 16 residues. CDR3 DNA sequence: TGTGCCAGCAGTTTACTATCTTTCGGGCAGGGAGGTGGCTACACCTTC. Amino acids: CASSLLSFGQGGGYTF.

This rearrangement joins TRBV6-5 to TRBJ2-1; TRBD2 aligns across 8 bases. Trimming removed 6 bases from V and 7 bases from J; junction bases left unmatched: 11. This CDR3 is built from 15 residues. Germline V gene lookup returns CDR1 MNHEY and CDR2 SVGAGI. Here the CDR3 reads CASSRGLGALNEQFF. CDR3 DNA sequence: TGTGCCAGCAGCCGGGGACTAGGAGCATTGAATGAGCAGTTCTTC.

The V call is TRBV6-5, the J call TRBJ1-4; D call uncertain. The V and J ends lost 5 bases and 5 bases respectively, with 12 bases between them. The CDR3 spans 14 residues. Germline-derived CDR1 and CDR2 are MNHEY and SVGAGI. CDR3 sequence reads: CASSLLGLNEKLFF. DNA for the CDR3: TGTGCCAGCAGTCTCTTAGGACTGAATGAAAAACTGTTTTTT.

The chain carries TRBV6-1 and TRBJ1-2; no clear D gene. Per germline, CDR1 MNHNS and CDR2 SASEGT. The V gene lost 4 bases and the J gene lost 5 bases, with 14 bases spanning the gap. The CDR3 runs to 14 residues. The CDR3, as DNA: TGTGCCAGCAGTGCAAGATTTTTCGGGTATGGCTACACCTTC. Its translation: CASSARFFGYGYTF.

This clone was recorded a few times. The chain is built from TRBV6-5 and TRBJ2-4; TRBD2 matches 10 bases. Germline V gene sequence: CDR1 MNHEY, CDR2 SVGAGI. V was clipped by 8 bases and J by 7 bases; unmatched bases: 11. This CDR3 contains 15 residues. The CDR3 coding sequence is TGTGCCAGCGCGTTCACCGGGACTAGCGTTAACATTCAGTACTTC. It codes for CASAFTGTSVNIQYF.

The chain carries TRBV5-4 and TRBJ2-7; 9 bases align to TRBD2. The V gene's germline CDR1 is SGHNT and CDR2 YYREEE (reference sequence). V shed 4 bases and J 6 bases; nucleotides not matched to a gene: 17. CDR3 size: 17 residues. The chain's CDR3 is CASSRPRVAGEEGEQYF. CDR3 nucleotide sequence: TGTGCCAGCAGCCGTCCCCGCGTAGCGGGAGAAGAGGGCGAGCAGTACTTC.

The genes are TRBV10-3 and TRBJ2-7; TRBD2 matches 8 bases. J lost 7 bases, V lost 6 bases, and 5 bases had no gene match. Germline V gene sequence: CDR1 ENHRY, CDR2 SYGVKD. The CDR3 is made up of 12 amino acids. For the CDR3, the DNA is TGTGCCATCAGGAAAGCGGGAGATGAGCAGTACTTC. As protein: CAIRKAGDEQYF.

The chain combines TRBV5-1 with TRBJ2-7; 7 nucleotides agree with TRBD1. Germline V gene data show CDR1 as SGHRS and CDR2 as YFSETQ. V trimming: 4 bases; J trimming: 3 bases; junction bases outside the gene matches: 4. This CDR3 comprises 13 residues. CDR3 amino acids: CASSGGQLYEQYF. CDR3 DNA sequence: TGCGCCAGCAGCGGGGGACAGCTCTACGAGCAGTACTTC.

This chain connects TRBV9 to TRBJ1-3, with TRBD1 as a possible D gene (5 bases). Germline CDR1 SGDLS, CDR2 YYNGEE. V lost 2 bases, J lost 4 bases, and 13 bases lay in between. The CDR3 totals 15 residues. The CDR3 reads CASSVGRGQGNTIYF. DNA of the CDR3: TGTGCCAGCAGCGTGGGAAGGGGTCAAGGAAACACCATATATTTT.

CDR3 sequence reads: CASSYGGTSGGPLQETQYF. The DNA for the CDR3 is TGTGCCAGCAGCTACGGAGGGACTAGCGGAGGCCCCCTCCAAGAGACCCAGTACTTC. The chain links TRBV11-2 to TRBJ2-5, with 11 bases that match TRBD2. The CDR3 covers 19 residues. Trimming at V came to 4 bases and at J to 1 base, leaving 14 bases not matched to a gene. Germline CDR1 reads SGHAT; CDR2 reads FQNNGV. The full variable domain, in which reference TRBV11-2 and TRBJ2-5 provide the parts outside the CDR3, is EAGVAQSPRYKIIEKRQSVAFWCNPISGHATLYWYQQILGQGPKLLIQFQNNGVVDDSQLPKDRFSAERLKGVDSTLKIQPAKLEDSAVYLCASSYGGTSGGPLQETQYFGPGTRLLVL.

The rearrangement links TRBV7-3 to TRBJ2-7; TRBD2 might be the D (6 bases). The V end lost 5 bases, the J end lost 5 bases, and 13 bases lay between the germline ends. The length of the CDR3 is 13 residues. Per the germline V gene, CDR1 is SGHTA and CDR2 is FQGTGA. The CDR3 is CASSLGRTNEQYF. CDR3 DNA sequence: TGTGCCAGCAGCCTCGGGAGAACCAACGAGCAGTACTTC.